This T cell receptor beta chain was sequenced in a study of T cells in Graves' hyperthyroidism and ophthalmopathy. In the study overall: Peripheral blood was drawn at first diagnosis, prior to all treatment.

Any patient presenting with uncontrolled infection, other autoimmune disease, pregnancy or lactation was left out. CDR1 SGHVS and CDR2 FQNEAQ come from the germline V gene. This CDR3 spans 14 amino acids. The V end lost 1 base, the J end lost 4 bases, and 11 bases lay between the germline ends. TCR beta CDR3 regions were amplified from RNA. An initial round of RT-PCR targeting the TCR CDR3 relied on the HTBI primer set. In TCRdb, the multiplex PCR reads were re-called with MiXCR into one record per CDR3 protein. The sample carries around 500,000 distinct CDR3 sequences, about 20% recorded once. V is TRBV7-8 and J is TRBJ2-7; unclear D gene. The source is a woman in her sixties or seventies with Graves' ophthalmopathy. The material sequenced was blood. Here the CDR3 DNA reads TGTGCCAGCAGCTTAGATCAAGTTCGATACGAGCAGTACTTC. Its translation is CASSLDQVRYEQYF.